The clone carrying this T cell receptor beta chain has only one observation. The V gene end was trimmed by 4 bases and the J gene end by 9 bases; junction bases not matched to a gene: 13. Germline V CDR1 and CDR2: LNHDA, SQIVND (reference sequence). The CDR3 runs 15 residues. The sample belongs to a study of T cell changes during pregnancy in multiple sclerosis. The table came from immunoSEQ multiplex PCR; TCRdb's copy has only in-frame clones and leaves some out. Here the sample spans more than 25,000 clones, about 90% being singletons. J is TRBJ2-3 and V is TRBV19; 7 bases match TRBD1. The TCR sequence derives from a female donor in good health, enrolled as a control in a pregnancy study. Specimen: peripheral blood, collected in the first trimester of pregnancy. The CDR3 is CASSTTGPTGRTQYF. The CDR3, as DNA: TGTGCCAGTAGTACGACAGGGCCCACTGGCCGGACGCAGTATTTT.